Below, 2 T cell receptor beta chains from the same sample are listed, as sequenced in a study of naive and memory T cell subsets. Four PCR rounds used nested alpha and beta constant region primers plus the SP2 primer. TCRdb re-called the UMI-ligation and nested PCR reads with MiXCR, one entry per CDR3 protein. The data show approximately 790 distinct CDR3 sequences, 3.7% seen once. A UMI-containing oligonucleotide was joined by 3' ligation to the TCR cDNA template. Sequenced material: skin, taken from a tuberculin skin test site or a saline-injected site (not recorded which). These receptors came from an adult in good health.

In its sample, this clonotype is large. The chain couples TRBV10-2 to TRBJ1-1, with TRBD1 matching over 11 bases. This CDR3 is 15 amino acids long. CDR1 is WSHSY and CDR2 is SAAADI in the germline V gene. The V gene end was trimmed by 8 bases and the J gene end by 3 bases; junction bases not matched to a gene: 8. The CDR3 nucleotides read TGCGCCAGCCTCAGAGGGGACAGGGGGGACACTGAAGCTTTCTTT. This sequence encodes CASLRGDRGDTEAFF.

Relative to its sample, this clonotype is large (0.1 to 1%). The V call is TRBV10-3, the J call TRBJ2-5; a possible D gene is TRBD2 (7 bases). The germline V and J ends were trimmed by 11 bases and 6 bases, with 19 bases remaining between them. The CDR3 has 13 residues. Germline V CDR1 and CDR2: ENHRY, SYGVKD. Written as DNA, the CDR3 is TGTGCCGCATCATCAGGGGAGGGTCAGACCCAGTACTTC. Protein sequence: CAASSGEGQTQYF.